The source of this TCR beta chain is a study of cytomegalovirus exposure and HLA in healthy donors. The CDR3 totals 14 residues. V was shortened by 8 bases and J by 6 bases, with 21 bases between the two germline ends. Germline CDR1 and CDR2: SQVTM and ANQGSEA. Primers: 60 Vbeta forward and 13 Jbeta reverse. Method: immunoSEQ multiplex PCR; TCRdb's copy keeps in-frame clones and lacks some. Of about 110,000 clones in the sample, roughly two thirds were seen once. The gene calls are TRBV29-1 and TRBJ2-3, with TRBD2 as a possible D gene (6 bases). This clonotype was sampled from a man aged 30 to 39 in good health and CMV-seronegative. Sequenced: PBMCs. CDR3 nucleotide sequence: TGCAGCCCCGCGAGGCGGGGCCTCAAGGATACGCAGTATTTT. As protein: CSPARRGLKDTQYF.